This entry is about one T cell receptor beta chain. This sample is part of a study of blood T cell repertoires in COVID-19. Whole-study context: Specimens from acute and convalescent COVID-19 originated in the United States, Italy and Spain.

V trimming: 3 bases; J trimming: 0 bases; junction bases outside the gene matches: 2. Germline V gene data show CDR1 as SNHLY and CDR2 as FYNNEI. CDR3 length: 15 amino acids. Original methodology: Researchers report that nucleated cell counts were estimated from reference gene primer amplification. TCRdb keeps only in-frame clones here, not all; method: immunoSEQ multiplex PCR. The D gene and trimming were derived from the DNA, and the V and J assignments and clone size from that table. The sample yields fewer than 120,000 clones, almost 80% seen once. The sequenced material came from peripheral blood. The V gene is TRBV2, the J gene TRBJ2-3; 8 bases align to TRBD2. The sequence came from a woman older than 75 with active or convalescent COVID-19. CDR3 region: CASSDASGSTDTQYF. In nucleotides, the CDR3 is TGTGCCAGCAGTGACGCTAGCGGGAGCACAGATACGCAGTATTTT.